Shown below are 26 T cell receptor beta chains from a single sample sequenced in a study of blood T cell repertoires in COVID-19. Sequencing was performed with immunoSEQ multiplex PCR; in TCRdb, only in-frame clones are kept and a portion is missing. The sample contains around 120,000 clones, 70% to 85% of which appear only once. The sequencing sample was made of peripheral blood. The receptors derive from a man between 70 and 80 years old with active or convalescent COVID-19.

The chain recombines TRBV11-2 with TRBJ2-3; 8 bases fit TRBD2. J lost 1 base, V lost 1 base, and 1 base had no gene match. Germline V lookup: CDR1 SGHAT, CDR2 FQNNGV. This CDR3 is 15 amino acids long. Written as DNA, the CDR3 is TGTGCCAGCAGCTTAGTCGGGAGGGGCACAGATACGCAGTATTTT. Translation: CASSLVGRGTDTQYF.

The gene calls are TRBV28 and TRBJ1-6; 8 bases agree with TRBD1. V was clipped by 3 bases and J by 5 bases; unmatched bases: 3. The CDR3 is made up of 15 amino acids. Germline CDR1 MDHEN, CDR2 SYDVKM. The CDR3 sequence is CASSFEDRDNSPLHF. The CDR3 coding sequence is TGTGCCAGCAGTTTCGAGGACAGGGATAATTCACCCCTCCACTTT.

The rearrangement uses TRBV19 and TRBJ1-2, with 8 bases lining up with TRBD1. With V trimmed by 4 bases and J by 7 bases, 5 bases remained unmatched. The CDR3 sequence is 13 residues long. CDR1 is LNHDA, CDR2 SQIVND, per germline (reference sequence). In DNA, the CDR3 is TGTGCCAGTAGTAGGGGACAGGAGCCTGGCTACACCTTC. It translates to CASSRGQEPGYTF.

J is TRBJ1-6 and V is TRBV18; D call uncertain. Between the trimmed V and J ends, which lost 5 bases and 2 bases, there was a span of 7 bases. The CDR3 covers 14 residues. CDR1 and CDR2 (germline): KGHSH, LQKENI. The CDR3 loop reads CASSTAAYNSPLHF. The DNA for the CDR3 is TGTGCCAGCTCAACAGCGGCCTATAATTCACCCCTCCACTTT.

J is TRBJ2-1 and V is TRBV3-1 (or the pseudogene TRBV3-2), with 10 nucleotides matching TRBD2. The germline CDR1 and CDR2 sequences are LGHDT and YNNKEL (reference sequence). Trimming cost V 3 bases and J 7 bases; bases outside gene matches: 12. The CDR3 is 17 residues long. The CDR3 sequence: CASSHDLPGLAKNEQFF. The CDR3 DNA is TGTGCCAGCAGCCATGACTTACCGGGACTAGCGAAAAATGAGCAGTTCTTC.

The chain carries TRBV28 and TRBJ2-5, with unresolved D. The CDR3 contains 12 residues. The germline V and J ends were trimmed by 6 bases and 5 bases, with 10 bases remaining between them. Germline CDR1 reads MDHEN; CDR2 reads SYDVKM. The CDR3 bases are TGTGCCAGCAGCACCAACTATGAGACCCAGTACTTC. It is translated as CASSTNYETQYF.

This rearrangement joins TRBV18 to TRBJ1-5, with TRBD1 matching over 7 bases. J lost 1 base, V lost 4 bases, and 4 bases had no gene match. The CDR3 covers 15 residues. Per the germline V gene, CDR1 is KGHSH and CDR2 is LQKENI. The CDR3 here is CASSRQGGSNQPQHF. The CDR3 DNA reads TGTGCCAGCTCACGACAGGGCGGGAGCAATCAGCCCCAGCATTTT.

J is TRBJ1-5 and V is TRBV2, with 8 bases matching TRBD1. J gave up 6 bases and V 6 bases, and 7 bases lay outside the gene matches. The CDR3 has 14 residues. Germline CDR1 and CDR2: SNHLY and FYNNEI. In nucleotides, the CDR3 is TGTGCCAGCAGGGGCTCGGACAGGGCTCAGCCCCAGCATTTT. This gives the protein CASRGSDRAQPQHF.

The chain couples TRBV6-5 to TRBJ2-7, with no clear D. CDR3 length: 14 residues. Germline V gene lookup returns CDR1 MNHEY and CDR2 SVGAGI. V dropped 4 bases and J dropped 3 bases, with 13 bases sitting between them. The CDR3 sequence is CASSSSRGVYEQYF. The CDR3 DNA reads TGTGCCAGCAGTTCCTCGCGTGGAGTCTACGAGCAGTACTTC.

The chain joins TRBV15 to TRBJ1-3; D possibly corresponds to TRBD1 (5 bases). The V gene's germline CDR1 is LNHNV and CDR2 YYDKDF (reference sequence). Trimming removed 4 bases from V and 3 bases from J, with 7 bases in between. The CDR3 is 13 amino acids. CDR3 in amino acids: CATSTGNGNTIYF. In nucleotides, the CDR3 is TGTGCCACCAGCACAGGGAATGGAAACACCATATATTTT.

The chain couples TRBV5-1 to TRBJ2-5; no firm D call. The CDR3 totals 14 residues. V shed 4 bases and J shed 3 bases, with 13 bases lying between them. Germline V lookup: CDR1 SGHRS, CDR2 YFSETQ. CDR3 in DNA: TGCGCCAGCAGCCCCACCGGTCTTAAAGAGACCCAGTACTTC. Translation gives CASSPTGLKETQYF.

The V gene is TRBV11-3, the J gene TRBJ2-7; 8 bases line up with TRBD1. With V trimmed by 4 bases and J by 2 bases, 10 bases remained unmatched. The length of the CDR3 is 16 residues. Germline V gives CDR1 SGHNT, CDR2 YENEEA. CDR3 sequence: CASSWWWTGSTYEQYF. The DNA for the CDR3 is TGTGCCAGCAGCTGGTGGTGGACAGGGTCAACCTACGAGCAGTACTTC. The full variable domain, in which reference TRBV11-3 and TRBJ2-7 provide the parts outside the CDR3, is EAGVVQSPRYKIIEKKQPVAFWCNPISGHNTLYWYLQNLGQGPELLIRYENEEAVDDSQLPKDRFSAERLKGVDSTLKIQPAELGDSAVYLCASSWWWTGSTYEQYFGPGTRLTVT.

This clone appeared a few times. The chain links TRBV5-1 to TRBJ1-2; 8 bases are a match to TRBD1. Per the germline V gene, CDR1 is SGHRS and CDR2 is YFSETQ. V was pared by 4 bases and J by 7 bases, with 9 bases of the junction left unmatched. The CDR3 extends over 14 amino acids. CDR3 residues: CASSERQGTGGYTF. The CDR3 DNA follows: TGCGCCAGCAGCGAACGACAGGGGACCGGTGGCTACACCTTC.

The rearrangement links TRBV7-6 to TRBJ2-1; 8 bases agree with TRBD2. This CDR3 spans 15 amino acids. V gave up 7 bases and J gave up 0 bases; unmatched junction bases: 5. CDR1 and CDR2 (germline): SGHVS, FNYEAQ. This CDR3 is CASTERGSSYNEQFF. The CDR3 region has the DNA TGTGCCAGCACTGAGCGGGGGAGCTCCTACAATGAGCAGTTCTTC.

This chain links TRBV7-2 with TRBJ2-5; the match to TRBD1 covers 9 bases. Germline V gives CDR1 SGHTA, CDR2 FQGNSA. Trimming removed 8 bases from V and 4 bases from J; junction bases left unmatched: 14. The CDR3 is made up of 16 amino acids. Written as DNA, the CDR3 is TGTGCCAGCCGAGCGAACAGGGGGCGCTTGAGAGAGACCCAGTACTTC. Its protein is CASRANRGRLRETQYF.

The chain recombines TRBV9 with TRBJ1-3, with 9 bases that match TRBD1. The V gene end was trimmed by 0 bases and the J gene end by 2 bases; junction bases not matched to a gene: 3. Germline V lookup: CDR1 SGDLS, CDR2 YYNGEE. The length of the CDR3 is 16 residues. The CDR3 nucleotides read TGTGCCAGCAGCGTAGGAGGGACAGGGACTGGAAACACCATATATTTT. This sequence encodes CASSVGGTGTGNTIYF.

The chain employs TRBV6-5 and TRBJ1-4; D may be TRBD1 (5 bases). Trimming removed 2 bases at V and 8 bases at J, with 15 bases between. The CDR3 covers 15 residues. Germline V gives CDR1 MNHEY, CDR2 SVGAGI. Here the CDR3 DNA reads TGTGCCAGCAGTTACGGGATCCAGGGTATCGAAAAACTGTTTTTT. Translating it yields CASSYGIQGIEKLFF.

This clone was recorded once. The chain's CDR3 is CASSLDGRSNTEAFF. CDR3 nucleotides: TGTGCCAGCAGCTTAGATGGCAGATCCAACACTGAAGCTTTCTTT. The chain combines TRBV7-9 with TRBJ1-1; no definite D call. The V gene lost 1 base and the J gene lost 2 bases, with 11 bases spanning the gap. CDR3 length: 15 residues. In germline, CDR1 is SEHNR, CDR2 FQNEAQ (reference sequence).

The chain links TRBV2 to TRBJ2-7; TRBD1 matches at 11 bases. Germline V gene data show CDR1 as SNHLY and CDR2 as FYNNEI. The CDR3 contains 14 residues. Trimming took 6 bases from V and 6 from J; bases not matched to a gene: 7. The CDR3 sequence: CASSAIGTGGEQYF. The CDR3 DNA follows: TGTGCCAGCAGCGCTATAGGGACAGGGGGCGAGCAGTACTTC. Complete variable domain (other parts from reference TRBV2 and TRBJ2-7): EPEVTQTPSHQVTQMGQEVILRCVPISNHLYFYWYRQILGQKVEFLVSFYNNEISEKSEIFDDQFSVERPDGSNFTLKIRSTKLEDSAMYFCASSAIGTGGEQYFGPGTRLTVT.

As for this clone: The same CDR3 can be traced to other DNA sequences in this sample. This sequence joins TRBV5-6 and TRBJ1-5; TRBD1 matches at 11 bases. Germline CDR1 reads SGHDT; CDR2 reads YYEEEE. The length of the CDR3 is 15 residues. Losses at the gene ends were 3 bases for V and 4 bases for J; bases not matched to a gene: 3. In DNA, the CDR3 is TGTGCCAGCAGCTCAGGGACAGGGGGAAATCAGCCCCAGCATTTT. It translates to CASSSGTGGNQPQHF.

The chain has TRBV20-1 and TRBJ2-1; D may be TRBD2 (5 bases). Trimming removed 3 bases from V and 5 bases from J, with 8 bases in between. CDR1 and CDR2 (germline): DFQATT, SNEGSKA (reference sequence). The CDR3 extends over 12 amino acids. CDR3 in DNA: TGCAGTGCTAGTCCCGGGAACAATGAGCAGTTCTTC. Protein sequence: CSASPGNNEQFF.

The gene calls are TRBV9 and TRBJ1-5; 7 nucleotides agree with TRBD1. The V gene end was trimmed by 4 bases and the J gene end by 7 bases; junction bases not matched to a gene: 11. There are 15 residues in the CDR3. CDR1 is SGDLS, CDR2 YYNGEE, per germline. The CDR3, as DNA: TGTGCCAGCAGCTCCGACGACAGGGTGAGGCAGCCCCAGCATTTT. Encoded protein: CASSSDDRVRQPQHF.

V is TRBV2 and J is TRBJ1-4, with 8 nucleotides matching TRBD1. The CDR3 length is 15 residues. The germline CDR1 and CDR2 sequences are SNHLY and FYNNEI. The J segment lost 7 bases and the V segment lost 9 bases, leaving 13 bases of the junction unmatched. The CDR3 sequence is CASGAPDRGGEKLFF. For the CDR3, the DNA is TGTGCCAGTGGGGCCCCCGACAGGGGAGGTGAAAAACTGTTTTTT.

CDR3 protein: CASKDRGHEQYF. The CDR3 DNA sequence: TGTGCCAGCAAAGATAGGGGCCACGAGCAGTACTTC. This chain connects TRBV28 to TRBJ2-7; maybe TRBD1 (5 bases). Germline lookup yields CDR1 MDHEN and CDR2 SYDVKM. Trimming removed 7 bases from V and 5 bases from J, with 12 bases in between. CDR3 length: 12 amino acids. The complete variable domain, with remaining parts taken from reference TRBV28 and TRBJ2-7, reads DVKVTQSSRYLVKRTGEKVFLECVQDMDHENMFWYRQDPGLGLRLIYFSYDVKMKEKGDIPEGYSVSREKKERFSLILESASTNQTSMYLCASKDRGHEQYFGPGTRLTVT.

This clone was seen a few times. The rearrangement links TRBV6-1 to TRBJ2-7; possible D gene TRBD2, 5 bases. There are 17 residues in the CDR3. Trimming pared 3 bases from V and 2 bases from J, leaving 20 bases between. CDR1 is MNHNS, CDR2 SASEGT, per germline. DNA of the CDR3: TGTGCCAGCAGTGACCCGACCCTAACGGGGAAGGCCTACGAGCAGTACTTC. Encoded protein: CASSDPTLTGKAYEQYF.

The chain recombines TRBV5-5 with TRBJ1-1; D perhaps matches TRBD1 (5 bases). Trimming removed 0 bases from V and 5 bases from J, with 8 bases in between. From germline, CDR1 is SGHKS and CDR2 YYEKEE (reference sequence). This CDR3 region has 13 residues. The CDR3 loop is CASSLGSGTEAFF. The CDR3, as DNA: TGTGCCAGCAGCTTGGGGTCAGGGACTGAAGCTTTCTTT.